The clone carrying this T cell receptor beta chain was picked up a small number of times. This sample was included in a study of cytomegalovirus exposure and HLA in healthy donors. The germline CDR1 and CDR2 sequences are MNHEY and SMNVEV (reference sequence). V lost 6 bases and J lost 5, with 14 bases in between. The CDR3 spans 13 residues. The primer mix had 60 Vbeta and 13 Jbeta primers. Sequencing used immunoSEQ multiplex PCR; TCRdb keeps in-frame clones, though not all of them. This table holds about 130,000 clones, around 81% found once. The chain recombines TRBV27 with TRBJ2-7; D may be TRBD1 (6 bases). The TCR was taken from a woman between 45 and 60 years old in good health and CMV-seronegative. The sample comprised PBMCs. The CDR3 loop reads CASSPVGANEQYF. For the CDR3, the DNA is TGTGCCAGCAGCCCCGTGGGGGCAAACGAGCAGTACTTC.